Shown below are 19 T cell receptor beta chains from a single sample sequenced in a study of CD8 T cells in Susac syndrome (dated by TCRdb to between 2018 and 2020). Libraries were built with the immunoSEQ multiplex PCR assay. RNA was extracted with the RNeasy kit and about 0.5 to 1 ug was reverse transcribed using random hexamers. The public sequencing data were trimmed at Q25 with fastp and processed into clonotypes with MiXCR by TCRdb, which kept only in-frame beta chains. Records with the same CDR3 protein are collapsed into one entry carrying the most frequent genes and DNA. The table for this sample lists hundreds of thousands of distinct CDR3 sequences; around 90% of them were counted only once. The ten biggest clones cover over 0.1% of the sample. Sequencing was performed on CD8+ T cells from PBMCs. The source of these receptors is a human donor with multiple sclerosis.

This chain connects TRBV12-3 or TRBV12-4 to TRBJ1-5; the D gene is possibly TRBD1 (5 bases). The CDR3 extends over 16 amino acids. Trimming removed 6 bases at V and 5 bases at J, with 20 bases between. The CDR3 region has the DNA TGTGCCAGCAGCCTAAACCCCTGGGGGAAGGATCAGCCCCAGCATTTT. It translates to CASSLNPWGKDQPQHF.

V usage is TRBV19 and J usage is TRBJ1-1, with 7 nucleotides matching TRBD1. With 4 bases clipped from V and 5 bases from J, the junction kept 7 bases outside the gene matches. CDR1 LNHDA and CDR2 SQIVND come from the germline V gene (reference sequence). This CDR3 has 14 residues. The chain's CDR3 is CASSTGTALTEAFF. CDR3 nucleotide sequence: TGTGCCAGTAGTACCGGGACAGCCTTAACTGAAGCTTTCTTT. Supplemented by reference TRBV19 and TRBJ1-1, the full variable domain reads DGGITQSPKYLFRKEGQNVTLSCEQNLNHDAMYWYRQDPGQGLRLIYYSQIVNDFQKGDIAEGYSVSREKKESFPLTVTSAQKNPTAFYLCASSTGTALTEAFFGQGTRLTVV.

The chain is built from TRBV6-1 and TRBJ2-2; 8 nucleotides match TRBD1. There are 15 residues in the CDR3. V shed 3 bases and J 6 bases; nucleotides not matched to a gene: 6. CDR1 is MNHNS and CDR2 is SASEGT in the germline V gene. The CDR3 loop is CASSDTGQEPGELFF. The CDR3 nucleotides read TGTGCCAGCAGTGATACGGGACAGGAGCCCGGGGAGCTGTTTTTT.

The chain recombines TRBV2 with TRBJ1-5, with 9 positions matching TRBD1. The length of the CDR3 is 13 residues. Germline V gene lookup returns CDR1 SNHLY and CDR2 FYNNEI. The V segment lost 6 bases and the J segment 4 bases; nucleotides outside the gene matches: 1. Here the CDR3 DNA reads TGTGCCAGCAGGGGGACAGGGAATCAGCCCCAGCATTTT. This sequence encodes CASRGTGNQPQHF. Variable domain in full (rest from reference TRBV2 and TRBJ1-5): EPEVTQTPSHQVTQMGQEVILRCVPISNHLYFYWYRQILGQKVEFLVSFYNNEISEKSEIFDDQFSVERPDGSNFTLKIRSTKLEDSAMYFCASRGTGNQPQHFGDGTRLSIL.

V usage is TRBV6-2 or TRBV6-3 and J usage is TRBJ2-1; 12 bases map to TRBD2. This CDR3 is built from 16 residues. The V gene end was trimmed by 7 bases and the J gene end by 5 bases; junction bases not matched to a gene: 9. The germline V gene has CDR1 MNHEY and CDR2 SVGEGT. CDR3 region: CASTLRLAGADNEQFF. CDR3 bases: TGTGCCAGCACCCTACGACTAGCGGGAGCCGACAATGAGCAGTTCTTC.

V is TRBV7-2 and J is TRBJ2-5; D is tentatively TRBD1 or TRBD2 (5 bases each). This CDR3 is 14 amino acids long. CDR1 SGHTA and CDR2 FQGNSA come from the germline V gene. Trimming removed 4 bases from V and 3 bases from J, with 12 bases in between. The CDR3 loop is CASSSPGAEETQYF. CDR3 bases: TGTGCCAGCAGCTCGCCCGGGGCCGAAGAGACCCAGTACTTC.

V and J are TRBV4-3 and TRBJ2-1; 9 bases fit TRBD2. Germline loops: CDR1 LGHNA, CDR2 YSLEER. With V trimmed by 0 bases and J by 7 bases, 7 bases remained unmatched. The CDR3 runs to 16 residues. The CDR3 is CASSQDPAGGRNEQFF. The CDR3 bases are TGCGCCAGCAGCCAAGATCCAGCGGGAGGCCGGAATGAGCAGTTCTTC.

This clonotype was counted only a few times. The chain recombines TRBV6-5 with TRBJ1-1, with 7 bases aligning to TRBD1. Germline-derived CDR1 and CDR2 are MNHEY and SVGAGI. The CDR3 sequence is 13 residues long. V dropped 0 bases and J dropped 6; count of bases not matched to a gene: 1. Here the CDR3 DNA reads TGTGCCAGCAGTTACTCGCAGGGGGCTGAAGCTTTCTTT. Translation: CASSYSQGAEAFF.

V is TRBV5-6 and J is TRBJ2-5; TRBD2 aligns across 9 bases. The CDR3 runs to 17 residues. Germline V gene lookup returns CDR1 SGHDT and CDR2 YYEEEE. The V segment lost 0 bases and the J segment 5 bases; nucleotides outside the gene matches: 11. The CDR3 is CASSLVGYSGRSETQYF. The CDR3 DNA is TGTGCCAGCAGCTTGGTGGGGTACAGCGGGAGGTCGGAGACCCAGTACTTC. Using reference TRBV5-6 and TRBJ2-5 for the parts outside the CDR3, the full variable domain is DAGVTQSPTHLIKTRGQQVTLRCSPKSGHDTVSWYQQALGQGPQFIFQYYEEEERQRGNFPDRFSGHQFPNYSSELNVNALLLGDSALYLCASSLVGYSGRSETQYFGPGTRLLVL.

The V call is TRBV5-6, the J call TRBJ2-7; TRBD1 matches 9 bases. V dropped 2 bases and J dropped 3; count of bases not matched to a gene: 3. The CDR3 spans 14 residues. Germline lookup yields CDR1 SGHDT and CDR2 YYEEEE. The CDR3: CASSFGQGNYEQYF. CDR3 nucleotides: TGTGCCAGCAGCTTCGGACAGGGGAACTACGAGCAGTACTTC.

This clonotype was counted a single time. The chain uses TRBV7-6 and TRBJ2-1, with TRBD2 matching 10 bases. Looked up from germline, CDR1 is SGHVS and CDR2 is FNYEAQ. The CDR3 runs 17 residues. Unmatched junction bases numbered 8, after V lost 3 bases and J lost 3 bases. The CDR3 DNA sequence: TGTGCCAGCAGCTTTGAAGGGACTAGCGTCCTCTACAATGAGCAGTTCTTC. Protein sequence: CASSFEGTSVLYNEQFF.

This sequence joins TRBV11-2 and TRBJ1-2; TRBD1 agrees at 10 bases. From germline, CDR1 is SGHAT and CDR2 FQNNGV. The CDR3 consists of 14 residues. Losses at the gene ends were 4 bases for V and 4 bases for J; bases not matched to a gene: 3. Here the CDR3 DNA reads TGTGCCAGCAGCTCCGGGGACAGGGGCTATGGCTACACCTTC. Translating it yields CASSSGDRGYGYTF.

The chain is built from TRBV6-5 and TRBJ2-2; D may be TRBD1 or TRBD2 (5 bases each). The V gene lost 7 bases and the J gene lost 6 bases, with 15 bases spanning the gap. Germline CDR1 reads MNHEY; CDR2 reads SVGAGI. The CDR3 contains 14 residues. The CDR3 coding sequence is TGTGCCAGCAATGAGGGGACGCGTCCCGGGGAGCTGTTTTTT. Its translation: CASNEGTRPGELFF.

There are a few counts of this clonotype. The genes are TRBV6-1 and TRBJ2-2, with TRBD2 identical over 9 bases. Germline V gene sequence: CDR1 MNHNS, CDR2 SASEGT. The CDR3 length is 15 residues. Trimming cost V 4 bases and J 6 bases; bases outside gene matches: 6. CDR3 in amino acids: CASSAPRGGPGELFF. The CDR3 bases are TGTGCCAGCAGTGCCCCGCGGGGGGGCCCCGGGGAGCTGTTTTTT.

The genes are TRBV19 and TRBJ2-1, with 8 bases matching TRBD2. The CDR3 sequence is 12 residues long. With V trimmed by 8 bases and J by 6 bases, 3 bases remained unmatched. Germline V gives CDR1 LNHDA, CDR2 SQIVND (reference sequence). The CDR3 DNA follows: TGTGCCAGTGGTGCGGGAGGCAATGAGCAGTTCTTC. Amino acids: CASGAGGNEQFF.

The chain links TRBV14 to TRBJ2-7; 7 nucleotides align to TRBD2. Germline V lookup: CDR1 SGHDN, CDR2 FVKESK. The V gene end was trimmed by 3 bases and the J gene end by 5 bases; junction bases not matched to a gene: 10. CDR3 length: 15 amino acids. The DNA for the CDR3 is TGTGCCAGCAGCCACCTCGGGACTACCGCCCACGAGCAGTACTTC. Its protein is CASSHLGTTAHEQYF.

The table lists this clonotype with a count of one. The chain carries TRBV4-1 and TRBJ2-7; no clear D gene. The CDR3 is made up of 15 amino acids. Trimming removed 1 base from V and 1 base from J, with 11 bases in between. Germline V gives CDR1 MGHRA, CDR2 YSYEKL. CDR3 sequence reads: CASSQAVSSSYEQYF. The CDR3 DNA follows: TGCGCCAGCAGCCAAGCAGTGTCCTCATCCTACGAGCAGTACTTC.

V gene TRBV4-2 combines with J gene TRBJ1-2; D gene unclear. The CDR3 length is 15 residues. The ends were cut back, 1 base at V and 7 bases at J, with 16 bases in the middle. Per the germline V gene, CDR1 is LGHNA and CDR2 is YNFKEQ. The CDR3 DNA is TGTGCCAGCAGCCAAGGGCTCCCACCGGCAGCTGGCTACACCTTC. Translating gives CASSQGLPPAAGYTF.

This chain joins TRBV6-2 or TRBV6-3 and TRBJ2-7; the D is unclear. V lost 5 bases, J lost 3 bases, and 11 bases lay in between. The CDR3 is made up of 13 amino acids. Germline CDR1 MNHEY, CDR2 SVGEGT. CDR3 DNA: TGTGCCAGCAGTCCGCTAGAGAACTACGAGCAGTACTTC. The encoded protein is CASSPLENYEQYF.